This TCR beta chain was retrieved from a study of blood T cell repertoires in COVID-19. Repertoires were generated with immunoSEQ multiplex PCR, while TCRdb's copy carries only in-frame clones and drops some. Of a few hundred thousand clones listed, over 85% were seen once; the top ten hold about 2%. This clone was seen more than once but under ten times. The CDR3 totals 15 residues. The trim removed 6 bases at V and 3 bases at J, leaving 2 bases unmatched. Germline loops: CDR1 MDHEN, CDR2 SYDVKM. This TCR was recovered from a woman aged 55-75 years who had recovered from COVID-19. The V call is TRBV28, the J call TRBJ2-2; 12 nucleotides agree with TRBD2. Input material: PBMCs or T cells enriched from blood (not recorded which). Here the CDR3 reads CASSRLAGDTGELFF. The CDR3 coding sequence is TGTGCCAGCAGCCGACTAGCGGGAGACACCGGGGAGCTGTTTTTT.